A single sample gave rise to the 21 T cell receptor beta chains below, sequenced in a study of identical twins. TCRdb recomputed calls from the 5' RACE reads with MiXCR, one row per CDR3 protein. The table lists some 500,000 distinct CDR3 sequences, roughly 13% of them singletons. These same data were also listed under a study on yellow fever vaccine responses in identical twins.

Sequencing was performed on CD4+ T cells sorted from blood. Receptors originate from a woman between 18 and 30 years old in good health.

This rearrangement joins TRBV10-3 to TRBJ2-1; D may be TRBD1 (5 bases). V was pared by 3 bases and J by 7 bases, with 19 bases between. CDR3 size: 16 residues. Germline lookup yields CDR1 ENHRY and CDR2 SYGVKD. The CDR3 sequence: CAISDVGRAGMNEQFF. The CDR3 DNA follows: TGTGCCATCAGTGATGTTGGCAGGGCAGGGATGAATGAGCAGTTCTTC.

The chain links TRBV7-2 to TRBJ1-5; D is undetermined. The CDR3 runs to 15 residues. Germline CDR1 is SGHTA and CDR2 is FQGNSA. V was cut by 6 bases and J by 2 bases, with 14 bases left in between. In nucleotides, the CDR3 is TGTGCCAGCAGAAATTCTCCGGGCCGCAATCAGCCCCAGCATTTT. Translating it yields CASRNSPGRNQPQHF.

This clonotype was counted a few times. The chain links TRBV25-1 to TRBJ2-7; 10 positions agree with TRBD2. The CDR3 runs to 15 residues. Germline CDR1 MGHDK, CDR2 SYGVNS. After removal of 6 bases from V and 6 bases from J, the junction contained 11 bases not matched to a gene. The CDR3 DNA is TGTGCCAGCAGCCGCCTAGCGGGAGAGCTTGGCGAGCAGTACTTC. As protein: CASSRLAGELGEQYF.

This clonotype was seen more than once but under ten times. This chain connects TRBV27 to TRBJ1-2; D is possibly TRBD1 (6 bases). The length of the CDR3 is 15 residues. Germline lookup yields CDR1 MNHEY and CDR2 SMNVEV (reference sequence). V was pared by 0 bases and J by 4 bases, with 12 bases between. CDR3 in amino acids: CASSLSVGGTYGYTF. Written as DNA, the CDR3 is TGTGCCAGCAGTTTATCTGTGGGGGGCACCTATGGCTACACCTTC.

The V gene is TRBV5-1, the J gene TRBJ2-7; perhaps TRBD2 as D (7 bases). V lost 4 bases, J lost 5 bases, and 19 bases lay in between. This CDR3 spans 15 amino acids. Germline loops: CDR1 SGHRS, CDR2 YFSETQ. CDR3 sequence: CASSRDMAGGNEQYF. The CDR3 DNA is TGCGCCAGCAGCCGGGACATGGCCGGGGGGAACGAGCAGTACTTC.

This clonotype was detected many times. The chain uses TRBV12-3 or TRBV12-4 and TRBJ2-4, with D unresolved. The CDR3 has 15 amino acids. Trimming removed 5 bases at V and 0 bases at J, with 11 bases between. The CDR3, as DNA: TGTGCCAGCAGTACCATGACTCTAGCCAAAAACATTCAGTACTTC. It is translated as CASSTMTLAKNIQYF.

The V gene is TRBV18, the J gene TRBJ1-1; 10 nucleotides line up with TRBD1. Germline V gene data show CDR1 as KGHSH and CDR2 as LQKENI. V dropped 1 base and J dropped 3; count of bases not matched to a gene: 8. CDR3 size: 17 residues. The DNA for the CDR3 is TGTGCCAGCTCACCACTTCTGGGACAGGGGACGGACACTGAAGCTTTCTTT. This codes for CASSPLLGQGTDTEAFF.

The table lists this clonotype with a few counts. This sequence joins TRBV28 and TRBJ2-7; D is possibly TRBD1 or TRBD2 (5 bases each). This CDR3 has 17 amino acids. The ends were cut back, 5 bases at V and 7 bases at J, with 27 bases in the middle. The V gene's germline CDR1 is MDHEN and CDR2 SYDVKM. CDR3 in amino acids: CASSNSQAGAGLREQYF. CDR3 DNA sequence: TGTGCCAGCAGTAATTCTCAAGCCGGGGCCGGGCTGAGGGAGCAGTACTTC.

The sample holds a few counts of this clonotype. The chain recombines TRBV7-9 with TRBJ2-5, with 9 bases aligning to TRBD2. Germline loops: CDR1 SEHNR, CDR2 FQNEAQ (reference sequence). The CDR3 covers 15 residues. V shed 5 bases, J shed 1 base, and the junction held 5 bases outside the gene matches. The CDR3 nucleotides read TGTGCCAGCAGCATTAGCGGGGGCCCCCAAGAGACCCAGTACTTC. Residues: CASSISGGPQETQYF.

In its sample, this clonotype was seen many times. The chain couples TRBV7-2 to TRBJ2-1; TRBD2 agrees at 13 bases. The CDR3 consists of 16 residues. Germline trimming cut 0 bases from V and 9 bases from J; bases unmatched to any gene: 5. Germline V CDR1 and CDR2: SGHTA, FQGNSA. CDR3 amino acids: CASSLAGLAGAGEQFF. The CDR3 nucleotides read TGTGCCAGCAGCTTAGCAGGACTAGCGGGAGCTGGTGAGCAGTTCTTC.

This clonotype has at least ten counts. The chain employs TRBV7-8 and TRBJ2-7; 8 bases fit TRBD1. The CDR3 has 16 amino acids. Germline CDR1 SGHVS, CDR2 FQNEAQ. J lost 2 bases, V lost 3 bases, and 9 bases had no gene match. CDR3 bases: TGTGCCAGCAGCTTTGTACTGTTGGACAGGGCCTACGAGCAGTACTTC. This encodes CASSFVLLDRAYEQYF.

This clonotype was found a few times. The chain uses TRBV12-3 or TRBV12-4 and TRBJ2-2; D gene ambiguous. V lost 6 bases, J lost 0 bases, and 8 bases lay in between. The CDR3 loop spans 14 amino acids. Here the CDR3 DNA reads TGTGCCAGCAGGCGAAGGTCGAACACCGGGGAGCTGTTTTTT. Residues: CASRRRSNTGELFF.

This clonotype has more than one count but fewer than ten. This sequence joins TRBV6-5 and TRBJ2-3; D uncertain. This CDR3 comprises 11 residues. The V end was cut by 8 bases, the J end by 3 bases, with 6 bases between. Germline values: CDR1 MNHEY, CDR2 SVGAGI. CDR3 in amino acids: CASGQTDTQYF. The CDR3, as DNA: TGTGCCAGCGGGCAGACAGATACGCAGTATTTT.

The rearrangement links TRBV7-2 to TRBJ2-7, with 10 bases matching TRBD1. The CDR3 loop spans 16 amino acids. Trimming at V came to 6 bases and at J to 7 bases, leaving 15 bases not matched to a gene. Germline loops: CDR1 SGHTA, CDR2 FQGNSA. The CDR3 nucleotides are TGTGCCAGCAGAAAAGATTCCGGGACAGGGGCCCGGGAGCAGTACTTC. Translated: CASRKDSGTGAREQYF. Full variable domain (missing parts from reference TRBV7-2 and TRBJ2-7): GAGVSQSPSNKVTEKGKDVELRCDPISGHTALYWYRQSLGQGLEFLIYFQGNSAPDKSGLPSDRFSAERTGGSVSTLTIQRTQQEDSAVYLCASRKDSGTGAREQYFGPGTRLTVT.

This clonotype has only a few counts. The V gene is TRBV7-9, the J gene TRBJ2-5; D may be TRBD1 (6 bases). The CDR3 sequence is 14 residues long. Germline values: CDR1 SEHNR, CDR2 FQNEAQ (reference sequence). V lost 4 bases and J lost 4, with 13 bases in between. The CDR3 here is CASSSTGPSETQYF. The CDR3 DNA reads as TGTGCCAGCAGCTCCACAGGGCCCTCAGAGACCCAGTACTTC.

This chain connects TRBV7-2 to TRBJ2-2; the D gene is possibly TRBD1 (6 bases). CDR1 and CDR2 (germline): SGHTA, FQGNSA. With 6 bases removed from V and 5 bases from J, the gap between germline ends came to 16 bases. CDR3 length: 15 residues. CDR3 sequence: CASSNTGILTGELFF. For the CDR3, the DNA is TGTGCCAGCAGTAATACAGGGATCTTAACCGGGGAGCTGTTTTTT.

This clonotype was detected ten times or more. The rearrangement joins TRBV5-1 to TRBJ2-5; D might be TRBD2 (7 bases). The germline gives CDR1 SGHRS, CDR2 YFSETQ. The germline V and J ends were trimmed by 1 base and 5 bases, with 18 bases remaining between them. CDR3 length equals 16 residues. The CDR3 region is CASSLIVGGAGETQYF. In DNA, the CDR3 is TGCGCCAGCAGCTTGATTGTAGGGGGGGCCGGGGAGACCCAGTACTTC.

J is TRBJ2-1 and V is TRBV6-2 or TRBV6-3; 9 bases fit TRBD2. The J segment lost 8 bases and the V segment lost 6 bases, leaving 11 bases of the junction unmatched. Germline V gene data show CDR1 as MNHEY and CDR2 as SVGEGT. This CDR3 is 15 amino acids long. CDR3 sequence (DNA): TGTGCCAGCAGCCCGGGGGGTAGCGGGAGCCATGAGCAGTTCTTC. It yields the protein CASSPGGSGSHEQFF.

At least ten counts were recorded for this clonotype. The chain recombines TRBV20-1 with TRBJ2-1, with unresolved D. V dropped 3 bases and J dropped 0 bases, with 9 bases sitting between them. The CDR3 totals 14 residues. From germline, CDR1 is DFQATT and CDR2 SNEGSKA (reference sequence). The chain's CDR3 is CSASTQLSYNEQFF. CDR3 sequence (DNA): TGCAGTGCTAGTACGCAGCTCTCCTACAATGAGCAGTTCTTC.

This clonotype has a handful of counts. This chain uses TRBV20-1 with TRBJ2-7; D is unclear. Germline-derived CDR1 and CDR2 are DFQATT and SNEGSKA (reference sequence). Between the trimmed V and J ends, which lost 2 bases and 3 bases, there was a span of 11 bases. The CDR3 consists of 13 residues. CDR3 in amino acids: CSARRIGNYEQYF. The CDR3 DNA reads as TGCAGTGCTAGAAGGATTGGCAACTACGAGCAGTACTTC.

This clonotype has a handful of counts. CDR3 sequence reads: CASSGSGASYEQYF. The CDR3 region has the DNA TGCGCCAGCAGTGGCTCCGGGGCCTCCTACGAGCAGTACTTC. V gene TRBV23-1 combines with J gene TRBJ2-7; D is perhaps TRBD1 or TRBD2 (5 bases each). TRBV23-1 has ORF status, its function being uncertain. The CDR3 extends over 14 amino acids. The ends were cut back, 5 bases at V and 0 bases at J, with 11 bases in the middle.